A single TCR beta chain is shown here with its context. The ends lost 5 bases at V and 0 bases at J; junction bases unmatched: 7. CDR3 length equals 16 residues. Germline CDR1 reads SGHVS; CDR2 reads FQNEAQ. Terminally differentiated effector memory CD45RA+ cells were left out of the naive CD8 fraction, which was CD45RO-negative and positively selected for CCR7. These data are taken from a study of shared clonotypes between healthy human individuals. Study-level information: Participating donors consisted of a couple of women and three men aged 18 to 49.

DNA at 200 ng, around 30,000 T cell genomes, went into sorted-subset replicate PCRs. Sequencing was performed with immunoSEQ multiplex PCR; in TCRdb, only in-frame clones are kept and a portion is missing. The sample has around 640,000 clones; approximately 96% are singletons. This chain uses TRBV7-8 with TRBJ2-3, with 8 bases that match TRBD2. This TCR derives from a woman aged 30 to 39 in good health. Input material: naive CD8+ T cells sorted from blood. The CDR3 DNA reads as TGTGCCAGCAGCCCAGCTAGCGGGTTGAGCACAGATACGCAGTATTTT. Protein sequence: CASSPASGLSTDTQYF.